This entry describes one T cell receptor beta chain. The data belong to a study of blood T cell repertoires in COVID-19. Overall study: PBMCs, B-cell-depleted T cells, or T cells were the source of the cDNA or gDNA that made up the material.

As processed by the authors: Amplification from reference gene primers served as the basis for estimated nucleated cell counts. Repertoires were generated with immunoSEQ multiplex PCR, while TCRdb's copy carries only in-frame clones and drops some. V, J and clone size are those of that table, while D and trimming were read from the DNA. This table holds 110,000 to 150,000 clones, 80% to 90% found once. The germline V gene has CDR1 LGHDT and CDR2 YNNKEL (reference sequence). J was trimmed by 4 bases and V by 1 base; bases with no gene match: 14. The CDR3 is 19 residues long. The specimen sequenced was peripheral blood. The chain employs TRBV3-1 (or the pseudogene TRBV3-2) and TRBJ2-2; 8 nucleotides match TRBD2. The sequence was obtained from a woman aged 80 or older with acute or convalescent COVID-19. This CDR3 is CASSQVASGGRLRTGELFF. In nucleotides, the CDR3 is TGTGCCAGCAGCCAAGTAGCCAGCGGGGGAAGGTTACGCACCGGGGAGCTGTTTTTT.